Listed here are 16 T cell receptor beta chains from one sample, sequenced in a study of blood T cell repertoires in COVID-19. TCRdb's copy holds only in-frame clones and misses some; the assay was immunoSEQ multiplex PCR. In the table there are fewer than 350,000 clones, 90% of which are singletons. Specimen: PBMCs or T cells enriched from blood (not recorded which). The receptors shown here come from a woman aged 18-30 years with acute COVID-19.

Comments on this clone: This sample also contains other DNA sequences that code for the same CDR3. The chain recombines TRBV18 with TRBJ1-1; D possibly corresponds to TRBD1 (5 bases). V was shortened by 1 base and J by 0 bases, with 6 bases between the two germline ends. The CDR3 spans 14 residues. Germline V gene sequence: CDR1 KGHSH, CDR2 LQKENI. As DNA, the CDR3 is TGTGCCAGCTCACCACAGGGGTTGAACACTGAAGCTTTCTTT. The encoded protein is CASSPQGLNTEAFF. Full variable domain (missing parts from reference TRBV18 and TRBJ1-1): NAGVMQNPRHLVRRRGQEARLRCSPMKGHSHVYWYRQLPEEGLKFMVYLQKENIIDESGMPKERFSAEFPKEGPSILRIQQVVRGDSAAYFCASSPQGLNTEAFFGQGTRLTVV.

This chain connects TRBV9 to TRBJ2-7; 13 nucleotides agree with TRBD2. The CDR3 length is 14 residues. V shed 0 bases and J 6 bases; nucleotides not matched to a gene: 0. Germline V gives CDR1 SGDLS, CDR2 YYNGEE. CDR3 sequence reads: CASSVGTSGSEQYF. Here the CDR3 DNA reads TGTGCCAGCAGCGTAGGGACTAGCGGGAGCGAGCAGTACTTC.

The rearrangement uses TRBV28 and TRBJ1-6; no definite D call. There are 14 residues in the CDR3. Germline assignment: CDR1 MDHEN and CDR2 SYDVKM. V was cut by 6 bases and J by 10 bases, with 16 bases left in between. CDR3 nucleotides: TGTGCCAGCAGCCGAGCGGGATCGGGATCACCCCTCCACTTT. As protein: CASSRAGSGSPLHF.

V gene TRBV3-1 (or the pseudogene TRBV3-2) combines with J gene TRBJ2-7, with 10 positions matching TRBD1. Trimming at V came to 5 bases and at J to 3 bases, leaving 7 bases not matched to a gene. The CDR3 has 15 residues. Germline V lookup: CDR1 LGHDT, CDR2 YNNKEL (reference sequence). CDR3 in amino acids: CASSSRTGGSYEQYF. CDR3 nucleotide sequence: TGTGCCAGCAGCTCACGGACAGGGGGAAGCTACGAGCAGTACTTC.

V usage is TRBV5-6 and J usage is TRBJ1-1, with 11 bases matching TRBD1. The CDR3 covers 14 residues. V trimming: 5 bases; J trimming: 6 bases; junction bases outside the gene matches: 6. CDR1 and CDR2 (germline): SGHDT, YYEEEE. CDR3 region: CASSDGTGGPEAFF. The CDR3 DNA reads as TGTGCCAGCAGTGATGGGACAGGGGGACCTGAAGCTTTCTTT.

The chain couples TRBV7-2 to TRBJ2-2, with TRBD2 matching 8 bases. The germline V gene has CDR1 SGHTA and CDR2 FQGNSA. V shed 5 bases, J shed 1 base, and the junction held 6 bases outside the gene matches. This CDR3 comprises 16 residues. CDR3 coding DNA: TGTGCCAGCAGCGGAGTTAGCGGGATGAACACCGGGGAGCTGTTTTTT. Its protein is CASSGVSGMNTGELFF.

The DNA of the CDR3 is TGTGCCAGCAGCCAAGGTTTGACTTACACAGATACGCAGTATTTT. Protein: CASSQGLTYTDTQYF. The chain has TRBV3-1 (or the pseudogene TRBV3-2) and TRBJ2-3; D gene ambiguous. The length of the CDR3 is 15 residues. V was cut by 1 base and J by 2 bases, with 10 bases left in between. Germline lookup yields CDR1 LGHDT and CDR2 YNNKEL (reference sequence).

This clone came up once. The chain uses TRBV24-1 and TRBJ2-7; 11 bases agree with TRBD2. The junction had 10 bases not matched to a gene; V was cut back by 7 bases and J by 3 bases. This CDR3 contains 16 residues. CDR1 and CDR2 (germline): KGHDR, SFDVKD. The DNA of the CDR3 is TGTGCCACCAGCGGTCCCACTAGCGGGGGCATCTACGAGCAGTACTTC. Residues: CATSGPTSGGIYEQYF.

The V call is TRBV6-6, the J call TRBJ2-1, with D possibly being TRBD1 (5 bases). The germline V gene has CDR1 MNHNY and CDR2 SVGAGI (reference sequence). The CDR3 totals 16 residues. V lost 6 bases, J lost 2 bases, and 17 bases lay in between. CDR3 nucleotide sequence: TGTGCCAGCAGCAAACCACAGGCGACAGCCTACAATGAGCAGTTCTTC. Its translation: CASSKPQATAYNEQFF.

The V gene is TRBV13, the J gene TRBJ2-7, with TRBD1 identical over 11 bases. The CDR3 is made up of 15 amino acids. V lost 5 bases to trimming and J lost 3 bases; unmatched junction nucleotides: 6. From germline, CDR1 is PRHDT and CDR2 FYEKMQ (reference sequence). In DNA, the CDR3 is TGTGCCAGCAGCCCCGCCGGGACAGGGGGCTACGAGCAGTACTTC. Its translation: CASSPAGTGGYEQYF.

This clone was detected only a few times. The chain carries TRBV29-1 and TRBJ2-7, with a weak D call TRBD1 (5 bases). Trimming took 2 bases from V and 8 from J, leaving 16 bases between them. The CDR3 sequence is 13 residues long. Germline V gene sequence: CDR1 SQVTM, CDR2 ANQGSEA. The CDR3 DNA reads TGCAGCGTTGAAACCTCACCTGGGGCCAAGCAGTACTTC. Translation gives CSVETSPGAKQYF.

V usage is TRBV27 and J usage is TRBJ2-1, with 8 nucleotides matching TRBD2. Germline values: CDR1 MNHEY, CDR2 SMNVEV (reference sequence). V lost 3 bases, J lost 1 base, and 5 bases stayed unmatched. There are 16 residues in the CDR3. The CDR3 region is CASSLATSESYNEQFF. In DNA, the CDR3 is TGTGCCAGCAGTTTGGCGACTAGCGAATCCTACAATGAGCAGTTCTTC.

The J gene is TRBJ1-4, the V gene TRBV6-5, with a tentative D call TRBD1 (6 bases). Germline V CDR1 and CDR2: MNHEY, SVGAGI. With 4 bases removed from V and 8 bases from J, the gap between germline ends came to 14 bases. The CDR3 is 14 residues long. The CDR3 region is CASSLGGAGEKLFF. DNA for the CDR3: TGTGCCAGCAGTTTAGGGGGGGCCGGGGAAAAACTGTTTTTT.

V usage is TRBV27 and J usage is TRBJ2-5; 7 bases fit TRBD2. V shed 2 bases, J shed 1 base, and the junction held 4 bases outside the gene matches. The CDR3 runs to 15 residues. The germline gives CDR1 MNHEY, CDR2 SMNVEV (reference sequence). The CDR3: CASSLRGLPQETQYF. In nucleotides, the CDR3 is TGTGCCAGCAGTTTAAGGGGACTACCCCAAGAGACCCAGTACTTC.

The chain joins TRBV5-4 to TRBJ1-1, with TRBD1 identical over 7 bases. Germline V CDR1 and CDR2: SGHNT, YYREEE (reference sequence). V shed 0 bases, J shed 0 bases, and the junction held 2 bases outside the gene matches. This CDR3 region has 15 residues. The CDR3, as DNA: TGTGCCAGCAGCTTGGGACAGGGCATGAACACTGAAGCTTTCTTT. This encodes CASSLGQGMNTEAFF.

The chain has TRBV12-3 or TRBV12-4 and TRBJ1-4; D gene ambiguous. V was clipped by 4 bases and J by 7 bases, with 10 bases between them. CDR3 length equals 13 residues. The CDR3: CASSYLYGEKLFF. CDR3 sequence (DNA): TGTGCCAGCAGTTATCTTTACGGTGAAAAACTGTTTTTT.